This TCR beta chain was found in a study of shared clonotypes between healthy human individuals. General observations from the study: Sequencing of the sorted subsets was shown by rarefaction to be incomplete despite large depth.

On this clone: The antigen is undetermined.

The CDR3 runs to 17 residues. Germline V lookup: CDR1 LNHDA, CDR2 SQIVND (reference sequence). V shed 3 bases and J shed 5 bases, with 17 bases lying between them. CD45RA-negative memory and CD45RA+ naive subsets were split from the CD4+ cells. In the authors' workflow: Filtering differed because ImmunoSEQ produced junction-only sequences that carried no quality scores. Data came from immunoSEQ multiplex PCR; TCRdb stores just in-frame clones and leaves some out. That table furnishes V, J and clone size, whereas the DNA furnished D and trimming. Among about 2 million clones, over 85% were seen once, and the ten largest hold 0.13%.

The chain uses TRBV19 and TRBJ1-6, with TRBD1 as a possible D gene (6 bases). The sequencing sample was made of naive CD4+ T cells sorted from blood. Subset meaning: CD45RA+ positively selected. This receptor was taken from a man aged 18 to 30 in good health. Here the CDR3 reads CASSISTGRRDNSPLHF. For the CDR3, the DNA is TGTGCCAGTAGTATCTCTACAGGGCGACGTGATAATTCACCCCTCCACTTT.